Each of the 10 T cell receptor beta chains below was sequenced from the same sample in a study of identical twins' blood T cells. TCRdb analysed the 5' RACE reads with MiXCR anew, one entry per CDR3 protein. The sample comprises 350,000 to 450,000 distinct CDR3 sequences, around 30% of which are singletons, and about 6% rests with the top ten. The source material was PBMCs. The receptor set was obtained from a woman between 18 and 55 years old in good health.

The chain carries TRBV11-2 and TRBJ2-7, with 7 bases lining up with TRBD1. The CDR3 is 15 amino acids. V lost 4 bases, J lost 3 bases, and 9 bases stayed unmatched. Germline V CDR1 and CDR2: SGHAT, FQNNGV. The CDR3 DNA reads as TGTGCCAGCAGCTACTCTCTAGACAGGGTCTACGAGCAGTACTTC. It codes for CASSYSLDRVYEQYF.

This clonotype was seen only a few times. This chain links TRBV4-2 with TRBJ2-5; tentatively, D is TRBD1 (5 bases). Germline CDR1 LGHNA, CDR2 YNFKEQ. CDR3 length equals 17 residues. V was pared by 0 bases and J by 2 bases, with 16 bases between. CDR3 DNA sequence: TGTGCCAGCAGCCAAGATCATACCCCGACAGCTCAAGAGACCCAGTACTTC. Encoded protein: CASSQDHTPTAQETQYF.

There are many counts of this clonotype. V and J are TRBV20-1 and TRBJ1-2; 7 bases agree with TRBD1. This CDR3 has 12 amino acids. Germline V gene sequence: CDR1 DFQATT, CDR2 SNEGSKA (reference sequence). The V gene end was trimmed by 6 bases and the J gene end by 0 bases; junction bases not matched to a gene: 1. The CDR3 loop is CSADRANYGYTF. The CDR3 DNA sequence: TGCAGTGCCGACAGGGCTAACTATGGCTACACCTTC.

The chain carries TRBV11-2 and TRBJ2-3; 7 nucleotides match TRBD2. From germline, CDR1 is SGHAT and CDR2 FQNNGV. The CDR3 contains 15 residues. J gave up 0 bases and V 9 bases, and 9 bases lay outside the gene matches. CDR3 DNA sequence: TGTGCCAGTCTACTCGCGGGACTAAGCACAGATACGCAGTATTTT. Protein product: CASLLAGLSTDTQYF.

This rearrangement joins TRBV6-5 to TRBJ1-1; unclear D gene. Trimming took 2 bases from V and 5 from J, leaving 12 bases between them. The CDR3 covers 14 residues. CDR1 and CDR2 (germline): MNHEY, SVGAGI. The CDR3 bases are TGTGCCAGCAGTTACGTCGGGGTTCAGACTGAAGCTTTCTTT. Translation gives CASSYVGVQTEAFF.

This clonotype was detected a few times. The chain is built from TRBV5-4 and TRBJ1-1, with 8 bases fitting TRBD1. The CDR3 is 15 amino acids. Per germline, CDR1 SGHNT and CDR2 YYREEE (reference sequence). With 4 bases clipped from V and 4 bases from J, the junction kept 9 bases outside the gene matches. Here the CDR3 reads CASSLMTGVITEAFF. The CDR3, as DNA: TGTGCCAGCAGCCTTATGACAGGGGTGATCACTGAAGCTTTCTTT.

This rearrangement joins TRBV5-1 to TRBJ1-1; maybe TRBD1 (5 bases). Trimming took 2 bases from V and 8 from J, leaving 10 bases between them. This CDR3 region has 12 residues. CDR1 is SGHRS and CDR2 is YFSETQ in the germline V gene. CDR3: CASSFPGREAFF. The CDR3, as DNA: TGCGCCAGCAGCTTTCCGGGACGGGAAGCTTTCTTT.

The V call is TRBV5-1, the J call TRBJ1-1; weak D call: TRBD1 (6 bases). The CDR3 extends over 16 amino acids. Trimming cost V 1 base and J 8 bases, with 21 bases left between them. CDR1 and CDR2 from the germline V gene are SGHRS and YFSETQ. Here the CDR3 DNA reads TGCGCCAGCAGCTTGTCATTCGGGGGGCTCAGGCAAGAAGCTTTCTTT. Protein sequence: CASSLSFGGLRQEAFF.

Turning to this clonotype: The junction departs from germline at one end; a sequencing error may be responsible. V and J are TRBV20-1 and TRBJ2-5, with D tentatively TRBD1 or TRBD2 (6 bases each). The CDR3 sequence is 13 residues long. Per germline, CDR1 DFQATT and CDR2 SNEGSKA (reference sequence). As DNA, the CDR3 is TGCAGTGCAAGGGGGGAGTGGAAAGAGGCCCAGTACTTC. The encoded protein is CSARGEWKEAQYF.

This clonotype was recorded at least ten times. The gene calls are TRBV4-3 and TRBJ2-1; TRBD2 might be the D (5 bases). Germline assignment: CDR1 LGHNA and CDR2 YSLEER. Trimming shortened V by 4 bases and J by 6 bases, and 13 bases separated the two germline ends. This CDR3 is 14 amino acids long. The CDR3 reads CASSLGLGGNEQFF. For the CDR3, the DNA is TGCGCCAGCAGCCTAGGGTTAGGAGGCAATGAGCAGTTCTTC.